The 15 T cell receptor beta chains below all came from one sample that was sequenced in a study of shared clonotypes between healthy human individuals. This table comes from immunoSEQ multiplex PCR, and its TCRdb copy is limited to in-frame clones, with some not included. The sample lists roughly 700,000 clones, about 90% seen once, with about 34% in the top ten. Sequenced input: memory CD8+ T cells from PBMCs. Noted subset: CD45RO+ cells pooled with CCR7-negative TemRA cells. The source of these receptors is a man aged 18 to 29 in good health. Some clones in this sample may be carry-over from other donors' samples.

The J gene is TRBJ2-7, the V gene TRBV11-2; D is perhaps TRBD2 (7 bases). The CDR3 has 16 amino acids. V was clipped by 5 bases and J by 3 bases, with 20 bases between them. Germline V gene data show CDR1 as SGHAT and CDR2 as FQNNGV. Here the CDR3 reads CASSTLPEGGGYEQYF. DNA of the CDR3: TGTGCCAGCAGCACACTCCCGGAGGGGGGGGGCTACGAGCAGTACTTC.

In the case of this clone: The junction shows a germline mismatch at one end, possibly a read error. The genes are TRBV28 and TRBJ2-2; TRBD2 is a possible D gene (5 bases). The CDR3 is 11 residues long. From germline, CDR1 is MDHEN and CDR2 SYDVKM. CDR3 DNA sequence: TGTGCCAGCAGTCTTTCCGGGGAGCCGTTTTTT. Encoded protein: CASSLSGEPFF. The full variable domain, its missing parts supplied by reference TRBV28 and TRBJ2-2, is DVKVTQSSRYLVKRTGEKVFLECVQDMDHENMFWYRQDPGLGLRLIYFSYDVKMKEKGDIPEGYSVSREKKERFSLILESASTNQTSMYLCASSLSGEPFFGEGSRLTVL.

The chain has TRBV27 and TRBJ2-7, with D tentatively TRBD2 (5 bases). Trimming left V 2 bases short and J 6 bases short, with 11 bases between. Germline values: CDR1 MNHEY, CDR2 SMNVEV (reference sequence). This CDR3 has 13 residues. CDR3 bases: TGTGCCAGCAGTTTAAGCGGCCGCCTCGAGCAGTACTTC. Its translation is CASSLSGRLEQYF.

This chain uses TRBV19 with TRBJ2-7; the match to TRBD2 covers 10 bases. Germline V gene data show CDR1 as LNHDA and CDR2 as SQIVND (reference sequence). The CDR3 has 15 residues. The V and J ends lost 4 bases and 4 bases, in that order; junction bases with no gene match: 7. For the CDR3, the DNA is TGTGCCAGTAGTACGTCTCCTAGCGGGAGATACGAGCAGTACTTC. Translating it yields CASSTSPSGRYEQYF.

This chain joins TRBV10-3 and TRBJ2-1; 8 nucleotides match TRBD2. CDR3 length: 16 amino acids. Losses at the gene ends were 5 bases for V and 8 bases for J; bases not matched to a gene: 14. The germline CDR1 and CDR2 sequences are ENHRY and SYGVKD. This CDR3 reads CAISSPFDLAGHEQFF. CDR3 coding DNA: TGTGCCATCAGTTCCCCCTTTGACCTAGCGGGTCATGAGCAGTTCTTC.

For the CDR3, the DNA is TGTGCCAGCAGTGTCTTACCGGCAGGGGAGGTTGAGACCCAGTACTTC. It translates to CASSVLPAGEVETQYF. This sequence joins TRBV2 and TRBJ2-5; D is possibly TRBD1 or TRBD2 (6 bases each). Germline CDR1 is SNHLY and CDR2 is FYNNEI. CDR3 size: 16 residues. V lost 4 bases and J 5 bases, leaving 20 bases between the germline ends.

This chain connects TRBV11-2 to TRBJ2-1; a weak D match, TRBD2 (7 bases). Trimming stripped 1 base from V and 8 bases from J, with 12 bases between. Germline lookup yields CDR1 SGHAT and CDR2 FQNNGV. This CDR3 is built from 14 residues. The CDR3 loop reads CASSLVKGGDEQFF. In DNA form, the CDR3 reads TGTGCCAGCAGCTTAGTCAAGGGGGGGGATGAGCAGTTCTTC.

The genes are TRBV11-3 and TRBJ1-1; TRBD1 agrees at 10 bases. Trimming at V came to 5 bases and at J to 6 bases, leaving 3 bases not matched to a gene. CDR1 is SGHNT, CDR2 YENEEA, per germline. There are 13 residues in the CDR3. The CDR3 protein is CASSKTGGSEAFF. The CDR3 DNA follows: TGTGCCAGCAGCAAGACAGGGGGCTCTGAAGCTTTCTTT.

The chain combines TRBV19 with TRBJ1-5; D is possibly TRBD1 (5 bases). There are 14 residues in the CDR3. Looked up from germline, CDR1 is LNHDA and CDR2 is SQIVND (reference sequence). Between the trimmed V and J ends, which lost 5 bases and 0 bases, there was a span of 8 bases. The CDR3 bases are TGTGCCAGTAGTCCACAGGATAGCAATCAGCCCCAGCATTTT. Translated, it gives CASSPQDSNQPQHF.

J is TRBJ2-7 and V is TRBV28; D remains unclear. This CDR3 contains 14 residues. The ends were cut back, 1 base at V and 0 bases at J, with 7 bases in the middle. Germline CDR1 and CDR2: MDHEN and SYDVKM. For the CDR3, the DNA is TGTGCCAGCAGTTTATCACCCCCCTCCTACGAGCAGTACTTC. Translation gives CASSLSPPSYEQYF.

This chain links TRBV28 with TRBJ2-7; D may be TRBD2 (6 bases). The CDR3 runs 18 residues. Germline V gene lookup returns CDR1 MDHEN and CDR2 SYDVKM. The V end was cut by 6 bases, the J end by 1 base, with 25 bases between. Written as DNA, the CDR3 is TGTGCCAGCAGCTTGGAAGAGTACTCCGGGACTTTGTCCTACGAGCAGTACTTC. Its protein is CASSLEEYSGTLSYEQYF.

The chain combines TRBV11-3 with TRBJ2-1, with unresolved D. This CDR3 is built from 14 residues. The germline gives CDR1 SGHNT, CDR2 YENEEA. The V end was cut by 1 base, the J end by 4 bases, with 8 bases between. The CDR3 reads CASSLGPNYNEQFF. The CDR3 DNA sequence: TGTGCCAGCAGCTTAGGCCCCAATTACAATGAGCAGTTCTTC.

V and J are TRBV9 and TRBJ2-6; perhaps TRBD2 as D (5 bases). This CDR3 contains 15 residues. Per the germline V gene, CDR1 is SGDLS and CDR2 is YYNGEE. The V end lost 3 bases, the J end lost 1 base, and 8 bases lay between the germline ends. This CDR3 is CASSAPGSGANVLTF. The CDR3 region has the DNA TGTGCCAGCAGCGCGCCGGGATCTGGGGCCAACGTCCTGACTTTC.

This clone was detected only once. The chain has TRBV28 and TRBJ1-1, with 7 bases aligning to TRBD1. The V gene's germline CDR1 is MDHEN and CDR2 SYDVKM. This CDR3 is built from 20 residues. V lost 3 bases to trimming and J lost 6 bases; unmatched junction nucleotides: 25. CDR3 coding DNA: TGTGCCAGCAGTTTCGCGTTTCGGGGGAGGACAAATAGGGGGCAGCCTGAAGCTTTCTTT. Protein sequence: CASSFAFRGRTNRGQPEAFF.

This sequence joins TRBV7-7 and TRBJ1-1, with TRBD1 identical over 11 bases. The CDR3 totals 16 residues. CDR1 is SSHAT and CDR2 is FNYEAQ in the germline V gene (reference sequence). With 7 bases clipped from V and 7 bases from J, the junction kept 14 bases outside the gene matches. The DNA for the CDR3 is TGTGCCAGCATCACCCCGCCGGGACAGGGGGAAGGTGAAGCTTTCTTT. Its protein product is CASITPPGQGEGEAFF. The entire variable domain, with the rest obtained from reference TRBV7-7 and TRBJ1-1, is as follows: GAGVSQSPRYKVTKRGQDVTLRCDPISSHATLYWYQQALGQGPEFLTYFNYEAQPDKSGLPSDRFSAERPEGSISTLTIQRTEQRDSAMYRCASITPPGQGEGEAFFGQGTRLTVV.